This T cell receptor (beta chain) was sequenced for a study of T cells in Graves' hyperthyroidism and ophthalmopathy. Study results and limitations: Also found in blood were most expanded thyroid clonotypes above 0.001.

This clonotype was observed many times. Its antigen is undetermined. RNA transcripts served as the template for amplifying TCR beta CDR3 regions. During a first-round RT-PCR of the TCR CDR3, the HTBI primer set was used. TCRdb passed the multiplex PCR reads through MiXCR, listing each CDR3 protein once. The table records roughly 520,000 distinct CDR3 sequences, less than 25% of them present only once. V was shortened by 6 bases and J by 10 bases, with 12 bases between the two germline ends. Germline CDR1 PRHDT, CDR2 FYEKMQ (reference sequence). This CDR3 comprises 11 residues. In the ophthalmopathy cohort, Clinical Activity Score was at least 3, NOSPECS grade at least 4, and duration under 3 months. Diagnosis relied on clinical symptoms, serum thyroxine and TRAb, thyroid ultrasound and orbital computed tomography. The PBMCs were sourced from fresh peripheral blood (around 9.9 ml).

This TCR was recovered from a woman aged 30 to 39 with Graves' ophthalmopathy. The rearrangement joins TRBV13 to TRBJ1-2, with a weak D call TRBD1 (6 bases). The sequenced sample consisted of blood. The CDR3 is CASRQGPSYTF. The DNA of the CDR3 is TGTGCCAGCAGACAGGGACCCTCCTACACCTTC.